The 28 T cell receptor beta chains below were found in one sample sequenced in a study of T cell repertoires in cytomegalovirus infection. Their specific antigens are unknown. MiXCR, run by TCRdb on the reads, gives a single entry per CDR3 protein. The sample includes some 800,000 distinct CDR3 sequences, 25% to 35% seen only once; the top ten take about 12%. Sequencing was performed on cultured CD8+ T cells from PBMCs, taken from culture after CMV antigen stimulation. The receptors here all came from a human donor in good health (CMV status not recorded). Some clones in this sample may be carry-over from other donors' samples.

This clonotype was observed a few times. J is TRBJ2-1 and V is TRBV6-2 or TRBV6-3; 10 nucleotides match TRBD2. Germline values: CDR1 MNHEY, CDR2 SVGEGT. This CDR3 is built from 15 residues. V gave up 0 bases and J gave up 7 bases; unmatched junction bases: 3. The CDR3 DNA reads TGTGCCAGCAGTTACTCGGAAGCGGGGGGGAATGAGCAGTTCTTC. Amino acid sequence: CASSYSEAGGNEQFF.

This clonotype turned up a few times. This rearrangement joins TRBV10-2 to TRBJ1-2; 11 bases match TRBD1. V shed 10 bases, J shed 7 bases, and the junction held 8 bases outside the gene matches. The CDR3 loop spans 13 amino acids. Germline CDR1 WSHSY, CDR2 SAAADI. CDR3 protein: CATGQGAYIGYTF. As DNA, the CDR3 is TGCGCCACCGGACAGGGGGCGTATATTGGCTACACCTTC.

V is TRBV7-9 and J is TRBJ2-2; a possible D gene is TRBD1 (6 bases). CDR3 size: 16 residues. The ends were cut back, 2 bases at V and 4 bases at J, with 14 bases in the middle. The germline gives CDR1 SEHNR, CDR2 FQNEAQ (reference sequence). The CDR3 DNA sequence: TGTGCCAGCAGCTTAAAGGTGCTAGGGGGCACCGGGGAGCTGTTTTTT. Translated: CASSLKVLGGTGELFF.

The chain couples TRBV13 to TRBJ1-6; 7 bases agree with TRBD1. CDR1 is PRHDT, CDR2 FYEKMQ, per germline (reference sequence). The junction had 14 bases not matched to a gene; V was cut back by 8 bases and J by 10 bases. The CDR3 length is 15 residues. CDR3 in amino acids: CASSGRGHRKSPLHF. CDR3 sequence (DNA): TGTGCCAGCTCCGGGAGGGGGCATCGAAAATCACCCCTCCACTTT. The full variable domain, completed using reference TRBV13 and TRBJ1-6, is AAGVIQSPRHLIKEKRETATLKCYPIPRHDTVYWYQQGPGQDPQFLISFYEKMQSDKGSIPDRFSAQQFSDYHSELNMSSLELGDSALYFCASSGRGHRKSPLHFGNGTRLTVT.

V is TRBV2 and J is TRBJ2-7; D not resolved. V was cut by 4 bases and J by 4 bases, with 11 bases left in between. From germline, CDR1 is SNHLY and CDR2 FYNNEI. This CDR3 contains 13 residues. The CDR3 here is CASSGHLRYEQYF. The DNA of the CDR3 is TGTGCCAGCAGTGGGCACCTGAGGTACGAGCAGTACTTC.

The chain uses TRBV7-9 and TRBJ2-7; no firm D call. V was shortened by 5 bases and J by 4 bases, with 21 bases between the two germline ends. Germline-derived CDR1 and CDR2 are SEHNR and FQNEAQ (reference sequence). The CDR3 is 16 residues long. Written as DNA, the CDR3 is TGTGCCAGCAGCGTTTTGCTAGGAAAATTGAGGTACGAGCAGTACTTC. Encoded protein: CASSVLLGKLRYEQYF.

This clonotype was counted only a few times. The CDR3 DNA reads as TGTGCCAGCAGCCCCAGGGAGGAAGGAAACATTCAGTACTTC. It translates to CASSPREEGNIQYF. V usage is TRBV7-6 and J usage is TRBJ2-4; maybe TRBD2 (6 bases). Germline-derived CDR1 and CDR2 are SGHVS and FNYEAQ. Trimming shortened V by 5 bases and J by 6 bases, and 14 bases separated the two germline ends. The CDR3 totals 14 residues.

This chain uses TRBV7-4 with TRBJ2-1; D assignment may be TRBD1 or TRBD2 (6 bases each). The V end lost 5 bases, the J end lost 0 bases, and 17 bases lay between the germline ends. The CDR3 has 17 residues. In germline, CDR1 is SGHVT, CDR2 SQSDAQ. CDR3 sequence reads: CASSPLGGASSYNEQFF. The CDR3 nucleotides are TGTGCCAGCAGCCCGCTGGGGGGCGCCAGCTCCTACAATGAGCAGTTCTTC.

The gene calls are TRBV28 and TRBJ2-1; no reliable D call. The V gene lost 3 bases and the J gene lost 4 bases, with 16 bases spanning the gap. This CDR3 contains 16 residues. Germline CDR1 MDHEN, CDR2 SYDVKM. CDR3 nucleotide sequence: TGTGCCAGCAGTTTCGCTTCCTCTCCGCTGTACAATGAGCAGTTCTTC. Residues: CASSFASSPLYNEQFF.

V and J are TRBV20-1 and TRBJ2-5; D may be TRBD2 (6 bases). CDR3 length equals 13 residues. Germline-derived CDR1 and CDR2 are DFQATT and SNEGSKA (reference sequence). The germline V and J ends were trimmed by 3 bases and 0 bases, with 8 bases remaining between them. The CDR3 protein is CSASWDYQETQYF. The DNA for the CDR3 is TGCAGTGCTAGTTGGGACTACCAAGAGACCCAGTACTTC.

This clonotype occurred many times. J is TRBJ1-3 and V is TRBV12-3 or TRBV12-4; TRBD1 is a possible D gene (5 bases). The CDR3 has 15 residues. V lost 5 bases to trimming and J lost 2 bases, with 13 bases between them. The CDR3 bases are TGTGCCAGCAGTCCACAGTGGGGACCTGGAAACACCATATATTTT. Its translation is CASSPQWGPGNTIYF.

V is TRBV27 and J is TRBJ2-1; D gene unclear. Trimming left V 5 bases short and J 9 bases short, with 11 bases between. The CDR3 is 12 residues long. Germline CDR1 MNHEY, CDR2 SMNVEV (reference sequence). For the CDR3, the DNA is TGTGCCAGCAGTGGCCAGCTCGGTGAGCAGTTCTTC. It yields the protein CASSGQLGEQFF.

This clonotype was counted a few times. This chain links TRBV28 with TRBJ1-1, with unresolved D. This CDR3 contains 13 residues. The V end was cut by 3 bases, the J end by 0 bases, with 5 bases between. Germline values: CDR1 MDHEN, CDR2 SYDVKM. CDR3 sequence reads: CASSFHVNTEAFF. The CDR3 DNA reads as TGTGCCAGCAGTTTCCACGTGAACACTGAAGCTTTCTTT.

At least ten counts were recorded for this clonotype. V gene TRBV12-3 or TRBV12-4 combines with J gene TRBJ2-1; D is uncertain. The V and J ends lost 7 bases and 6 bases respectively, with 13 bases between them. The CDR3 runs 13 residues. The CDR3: CASTPRLGNEQFF. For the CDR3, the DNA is TGTGCCAGCACCCCGAGATTAGGCAATGAGCAGTTCTTC.

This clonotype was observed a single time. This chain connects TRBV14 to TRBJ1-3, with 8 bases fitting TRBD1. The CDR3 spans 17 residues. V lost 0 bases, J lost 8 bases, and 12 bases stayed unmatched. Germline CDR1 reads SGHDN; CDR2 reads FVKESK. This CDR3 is CASSQETLQGDRDTIYF. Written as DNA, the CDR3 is TGTGCCAGCAGCCAAGAAACCCTACAGGGGGATAGAGACACCATATATTTT.

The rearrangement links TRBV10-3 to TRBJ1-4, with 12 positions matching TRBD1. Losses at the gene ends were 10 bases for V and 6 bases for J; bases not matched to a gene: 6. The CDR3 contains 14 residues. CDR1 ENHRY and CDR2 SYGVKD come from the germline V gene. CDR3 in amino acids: CATGDRGLDEKLFF. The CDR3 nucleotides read TGTGCCACCGGGGACAGGGGGCTGGATGAAAAACTGTTTTTT.

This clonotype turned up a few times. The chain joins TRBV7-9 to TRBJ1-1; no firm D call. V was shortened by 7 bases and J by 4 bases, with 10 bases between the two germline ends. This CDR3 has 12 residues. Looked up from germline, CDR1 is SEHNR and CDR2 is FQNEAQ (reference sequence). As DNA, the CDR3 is TGTGCCAGCACCTCAGCGCTCACTGAAGCTTTCTTT. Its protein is CASTSALTEAFF.

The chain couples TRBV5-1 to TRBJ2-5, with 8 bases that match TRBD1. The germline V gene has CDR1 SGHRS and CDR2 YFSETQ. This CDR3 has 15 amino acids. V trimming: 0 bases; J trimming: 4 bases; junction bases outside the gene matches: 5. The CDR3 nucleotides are TGCGCCAGCAGCTTGGGACAGGGGAGCAGAGAGACCCAGTACTTC. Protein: CASSLGQGSRETQYF. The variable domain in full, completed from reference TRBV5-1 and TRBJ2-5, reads KAGVTQTPRYLIKTRGQQVTLSCSPISGHRSVSWYQQTPGQGLQFLFEYFSETQRNKGNFPGRFSGRQFSNSRSEMNVSTLELGDSALYLCASSLGQGSRETQYFGPGTRLLVL.

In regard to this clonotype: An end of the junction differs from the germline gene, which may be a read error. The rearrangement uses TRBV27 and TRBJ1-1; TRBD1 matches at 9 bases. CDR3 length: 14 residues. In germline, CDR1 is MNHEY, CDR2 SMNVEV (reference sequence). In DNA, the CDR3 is TGTACCAGCAGTAACAGGGGGCCTGACACTGAAGCTTTCTTT. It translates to CTSSNRGPDTEAFF.

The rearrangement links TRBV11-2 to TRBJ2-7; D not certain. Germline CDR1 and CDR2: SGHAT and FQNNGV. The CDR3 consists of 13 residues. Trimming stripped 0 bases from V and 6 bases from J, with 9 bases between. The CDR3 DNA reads TGTGCCAGCAGCTTAGAGGGTCTGGTCGAGCAGTACGTC. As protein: CASSLEGLVEQYV.

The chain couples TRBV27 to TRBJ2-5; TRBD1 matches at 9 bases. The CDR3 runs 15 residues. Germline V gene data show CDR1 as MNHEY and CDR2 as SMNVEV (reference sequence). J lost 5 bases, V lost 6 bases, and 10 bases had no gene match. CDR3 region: CASSLPDRGWETQYF. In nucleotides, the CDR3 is TGTGCCAGCAGCCTTCCGGACAGGGGTTGGGAGACCCAGTACTTC.

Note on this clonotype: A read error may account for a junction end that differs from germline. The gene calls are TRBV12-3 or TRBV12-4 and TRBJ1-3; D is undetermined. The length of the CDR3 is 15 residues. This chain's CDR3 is CASSSPRHSGNTIYF. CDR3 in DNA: TGCGCCAGCAGCTCCCCACGACACTCTGGAAACACCATATATTTT.

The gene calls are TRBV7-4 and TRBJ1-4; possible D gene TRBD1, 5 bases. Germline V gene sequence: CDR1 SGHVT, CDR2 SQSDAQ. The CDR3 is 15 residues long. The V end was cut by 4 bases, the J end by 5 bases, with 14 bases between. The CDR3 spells CASSSSTVPNEKLFF. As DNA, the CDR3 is TGTGCCAGCAGCTCTTCGACAGTCCCCAATGAAAAACTGTTTTTT. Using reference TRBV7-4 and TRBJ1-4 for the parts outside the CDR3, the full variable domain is GAGVSQSPRYKVAKRGRDVALRCDSISGHVTLYWYRQTLGQGSEVLTYSQSDAQRDKSGRPSGRFSAERPERSVSTLKIQRTEQGDSAVYLCASSSSTVPNEKLFFGSGTQLSVL.

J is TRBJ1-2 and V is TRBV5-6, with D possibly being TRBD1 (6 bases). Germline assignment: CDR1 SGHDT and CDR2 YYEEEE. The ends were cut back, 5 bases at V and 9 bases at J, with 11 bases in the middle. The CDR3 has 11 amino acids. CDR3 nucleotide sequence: TGTGCCAGCAGTAACAGGGTCCGCTACACCTTC. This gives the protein CASSNRVRYTF.

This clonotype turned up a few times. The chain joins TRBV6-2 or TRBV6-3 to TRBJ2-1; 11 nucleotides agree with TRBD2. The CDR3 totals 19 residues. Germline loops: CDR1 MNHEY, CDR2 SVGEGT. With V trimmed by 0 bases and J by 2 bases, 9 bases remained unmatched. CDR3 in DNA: TGTGCCAGCAGTTACTCGACTAGCGGGGAGACGGGCCCCTACAATGAGCAGTTCTTC. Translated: CASSYSTSGETGPYNEQFF.

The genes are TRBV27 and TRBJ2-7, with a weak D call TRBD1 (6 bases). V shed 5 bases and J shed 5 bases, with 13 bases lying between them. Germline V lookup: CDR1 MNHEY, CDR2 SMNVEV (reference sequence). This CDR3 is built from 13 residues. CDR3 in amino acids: CASSPTGYHEQYV. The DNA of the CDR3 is TGTGCCAGCAGTCCAACAGGGTACCACGAGCAGTACGTC.

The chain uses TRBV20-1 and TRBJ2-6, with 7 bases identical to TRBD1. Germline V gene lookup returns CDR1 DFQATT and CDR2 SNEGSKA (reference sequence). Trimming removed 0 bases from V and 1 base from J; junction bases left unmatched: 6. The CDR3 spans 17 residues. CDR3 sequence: CSARDGTVPSGANVLTF. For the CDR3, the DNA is TGCAGTGCTAGAGATGGGACAGTGCCTTCTGGGGCCAACGTCCTGACTTTC.

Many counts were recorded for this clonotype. In DNA form, the CDR3 reads TGTGCCAGCAGTTTAAGGGTATGGGGACAGAAGAACACTGAAGCTTTCTTT. Its translation is CASSLRVWGQKNTEAFF. V and J are TRBV7-8 and TRBJ1-1, with TRBD1 identical over 7 bases. J lost 1 base, V lost 6 bases, and 14 bases had no gene match. The CDR3 has 17 residues. Germline lookup yields CDR1 SGHVS and CDR2 FQNEAQ.